These 32 T cell receptor beta chains share one sample of origin, sequenced in a study of T cells in Graves' hyperthyroidism and ophthalmopathy. Researchers amplified the TCR beta CDR3 regions from RNA transcripts. First-round RT-PCR with HTBI primers amplified the TCR CDR3 region. TCRdb fed the multiplex PCR reads into MiXCR, producing one record per CDR3 protein. The sample records about 540,000 distinct CDR3 sequences, 46% being singletons. Sample: peripheral blood or thyroid tissue (not recorded which). The receptors here all came from a woman younger than 30 with Graves' hyperthyroidism.

This clonotype was recorded many times. The chain is built from TRBV5-1 and TRBJ2-7; 12 positions agree with TRBD2. With V trimmed by 3 bases and J by 2 bases, 6 bases remained unmatched. CDR3 length: 16 amino acids. CDR1 is SGHRS and CDR2 is YFSETQ in the germline V gene. The CDR3 DNA reads as TGCGCCAGCAGCTACCACAGACTAGCGGGAGCCTACGAGCAGTACTTC. Translated: CASSYHRLAGAYEQYF.

This clonotype has at least ten counts. This chain uses TRBV29-1 with TRBJ2-7; 9 bases line up with TRBD2. The germline CDR1 and CDR2 sequences are SQVTM and ANQGSEA. The CDR3 runs to 14 residues. V shed 5 bases, J shed 3 bases, and the junction held 8 bases outside the gene matches. The DNA for the CDR3 is TGCAGCGTTAGTGGTGGCGGGAGGGACTACGAGCAGTACTTC. Amino acids: CSVSGGGRDYEQYF.

This clonotype appeared a few times. The rearrangement joins TRBV19 to TRBJ1-5; D is ambiguous. Germline loops: CDR1 LNHDA, CDR2 SQIVND (reference sequence). V lost 1 base and J 5 bases, leaving 9 bases between the germline ends. There are 14 residues in the CDR3. Here the CDR3 DNA reads TGTGCCAGTAGTATAGCACAAGGATATCAGCCCCAGCATTTT. Encoded protein: CASSIAQGYQPQHF.

The table lists this clonotype with many counts. V and J are TRBV29-1 and TRBJ1-2; 7 nucleotides match TRBD1. The CDR3 spans 12 residues. Germline V CDR1 and CDR2: SQVTM, ANQGSEA. With V trimmed by 1 base and J by 5 bases, 1 base remained unmatched. The DNA for the CDR3 is TGCAGCGTTGAAGCACAGGGGTATGGCTACACCTTC. It translates to CSVEAQGYGYTF.

There are many counts of this clonotype. In DNA, the CDR3 is TGTGCCAGCAGTCTAGGGGCCGCTGAAGCTTTCTTT. Translation: CASSLGAAEAFF. V usage is TRBV12-3 or TRBV12-4 and J usage is TRBJ1-1; possible D gene TRBD1, 5 bases. Trimming shortened V by 5 bases and J by 6 bases, and 10 bases separated the two germline ends. The CDR3 runs 12 residues.

This clonotype was observed at least ten times. The chain carries TRBV29-1 and TRBJ2-2, with TRBD2 matching over 10 bases. Germline V gene sequence: CDR1 SQVTM, CDR2 ANQGSEA. The V gene end was trimmed by 5 bases and the J gene end by 5 bases; junction bases not matched to a gene: 8. This CDR3 contains 15 residues. The DNA of the CDR3 is TGCAGCGTTTCTCCTAGCGGGAGAGAGACCGGGGAGCTGTTTTTT. Translated, it gives CSVSPSGRETGELFF.

This clonotype was seen many times. The chain joins TRBV27 to TRBJ1-2; TRBD1 is a possible D gene (5 bases). The CDR3 is made up of 14 amino acids. Germline V lookup: CDR1 MNHEY, CDR2 SMNVEV (reference sequence). With 3 bases removed from V and 5 bases from J, the gap between germline ends came to 13 bases. The CDR3: CASSFGDSPYGYTF. CDR3 sequence (DNA): TGTGCCAGCAGTTTTGGCGACAGCCCATATGGCTACACCTTC.

This clonotype was observed at least ten times. The chain employs TRBV12-3 or TRBV12-4 and TRBJ1-1, with D maybe TRBD1 (5 bases). The CDR3 has 14 residues. Trimming stripped 5 bases from V and 4 bases from J, with 14 bases between. CDR3: CASSRTAGVTEAFF. The CDR3 DNA is TGTGCCAGCAGTAGGACGGCGGGGGTCACTGAAGCTTTCTTT.

The chain carries TRBV15 and TRBJ1-5, with D uncertain. Germline lookup yields CDR1 LNHNV and CDR2 YYDKDF (reference sequence). The CDR3 length is 12 residues. The V gene lost 3 bases and the J gene lost 9 bases, with 9 bases spanning the gap. CDR3 sequence (DNA): TGTGCCACCAGCAGTGTCGGACGGCCCCAGCATTTT. Translating it yields CATSSVGRPQHF.

The J gene is TRBJ1-5, the V gene TRBV2; possible D gene TRBD1, 6 bases. The CDR3 is 12 residues long. Trimming removed 10 bases at V and 6 bases at J, with 13 bases between. Germline values: CDR1 SNHLY, CDR2 FYNNEI. CDR3 region: CATRLGAQPQHF. CDR3 nucleotide sequence: TGTGCCACACGGCTGGGGGCTCAGCCCCAGCATTTT.

The CDR3, as DNA: TGTGCCAGCAGCTTAGTGGAGGCGGGTCGGACCCAGCATTTT. Translated, it gives CASSLVEAGRTQHF. V gene TRBV7-6 combines with J gene TRBJ1-5; D is uncertain. Trimming took off 1 base at V and 11 bases at J, with 15 bases between the two ends. CDR3 length: 14 residues. Germline V gives CDR1 SGHVS, CDR2 FNYEAQ. Full variable domain (missing parts from reference TRBV7-6 and TRBJ1-5): GAGVSQSPRYKVTKRGQDVALRCDPISGHVSLYWYRQALGQGPEFLTYFNYEAQQDKSGLPNDRFSAERPEGSISTLTIQRTEQRDSAMYRCASSLVEAGRTQHFGDGTRLSIL.

J is TRBJ2-2 and V is TRBV10-3; 9 bases fit TRBD2. After removal of 4 bases from V and 6 bases from J, the junction contained 9 bases not matched to a gene. This CDR3 region has 16 residues. CDR1 and CDR2 (germline): ENHRY, SYGVKD. The CDR3 DNA follows: TGTGCCATCAGTGGGGTTAGCGGGAGCGATGCCGGGGAGCTGTTTTTT. Translation gives CAISGVSGSDAGELFF.

This clonotype was seen repeatedly, ten times or more. The CDR3 DNA reads TGTGCCAGCAGCCAGCAACAAATCTCACCCCTCCACTTT. As protein: CASSQQQISPLHF. This sequence joins TRBV3-1 and TRBJ1-6; unclear D gene. Germline CDR1 is LGHDT and CDR2 is YNNKEL (reference sequence). This CDR3 is built from 13 residues. Trimming removed 3 bases from V and 10 bases from J, with 10 bases in between.

The rearrangement joins TRBV24-1 to TRBJ1-5; D unclear. This CDR3 region has 16 residues. Germline V lookup: CDR1 KGHDR, CDR2 SFDVKD. Trimming pared 4 bases from V and 2 bases from J, leaving 14 bases between. The CDR3, as DNA: TGTGCCACCAGTGACCCTCGACAAGATGGCAATCAGCCCCAGCATTTT. It is translated as CATSDPRQDGNQPQHF.

As concerns this clonotype: This may be a read error, as it is one base from a much larger clone. J is TRBJ2-7 and V is TRBV3-1; D is unresolved. Per the germline V gene, CDR1 is LGHDT and CDR2 is YNNKEL (reference sequence). V lost 3 bases to trimming and J lost 3 bases, with 9 bases between them. The CDR3 is made up of 13 amino acids. The CDR3 loop is CASSQADGYEQYF. CDR3 nucleotides: TGTGCCAGCAGCCAGGCGGACGGCTACGAGCAGTACTTC.

There are many counts of this clonotype. The chain links TRBV5-1 to TRBJ1-3; 8 bases are shared with TRBD1. The CDR3 consists of 16 residues. Germline CDR1 and CDR2: SGHRS and YFSETQ. The V segment lost 3 bases and the J segment 1 base; nucleotides outside the gene matches: 6. The CDR3 loop is CASSWRTGKSGNTIYF. The DNA of the CDR3 is TGCGCCAGCAGCTGGCGGACAGGGAAATCTGGAAACACCATATATTTT.

The table lists this clonotype with a few counts. The gene calls are TRBV30 and TRBJ2-2, with 9 bases aligning to TRBD2. This CDR3 spans 14 amino acids. The germline V gene has CDR1 GTSNPN and CDR2 SVGIG (reference sequence). V gave up 5 bases and J gave up 5 bases; unmatched junction bases: 6. This CDR3 is CAWVSAGGTGELFF. In DNA form, the CDR3 reads TGTGCCTGGGTTTCGGCGGGAGGGACCGGGGAGCTGTTTTTT.

This clonotype appeared a single time. One base away lies a much larger clone, so this may be a sequencing read error. The chain has TRBV14 and TRBJ2-7; D may be TRBD2 (5 bases). This CDR3 has 15 residues. Germline V CDR1 and CDR2: SGHDN, FVKESK. The CDR3 DNA reads TGTGCCAGCAGCCGAGTCAGTGCTGCCGACTACGAGCAGCACTTC. Translated: CASSRVSAADYEQHF. The whole variable domain, remainder taken from reference TRBV14 and TRBJ2-7, is EAGVTQFPSHSVIEKGQTVTLRCDPISGHDNLYWYRRVMGKEIKFLLHFVKESKQDESGMPNNRFLAERTGGTYSTLKVQPAELEDSGVYFCASSRVSAADYEQHFGPGTRLTVT.

This clonotype occurred many times. The chain uses TRBV5-5 and TRBJ2-7; a weak D match, TRBD1 (5 bases). Germline CDR1 reads SGHKS; CDR2 reads YYEKEE (reference sequence). The CDR3 has 13 residues. Trimming removed 6 bases at V and 4 bases at J, with 14 bases between. Here the CDR3 DNA reads TGTGCCAGCAACTCCGCAGGGTGGTACGAGCAGTACTTC. Translation: CASNSAGWYEQYF. Together with reference TRBV5-5 and TRBJ2-7, the CDR3 gives the full variable domain: DAGVTQSPTHLIKTRGQQVTLRCSPISGHKSVSWYQQVLGQGPQFIFQYYEKEERGRGNFPDRFSARQFPNYSSELNVNALLLGDSALYLCASNSAGWYEQYFGPGTRLTVT.

This clonotype was seen only a few times. The V gene is TRBV20-1, the J gene TRBJ2-7; D not certain. With 0 bases removed from V and 3 bases from J, the gap between germline ends came to 15 bases. The CDR3 runs 15 residues. Per the germline V gene, CDR1 is DFQATT and CDR2 is SNEGSKA (reference sequence). As DNA, the CDR3 is TGCAGTGCTAGAGATCTGTCAGTAATTTACTACGAGCAGTACTTC. It translates to CSARDLSVIYYEQYF.

The sample holds many counts of this clonotype. The genes are TRBV5-1 and TRBJ1-4; the D gene is possibly TRBD1 (6 bases). Germline CDR1 and CDR2: SGHRS and YFSETQ. Trimming left V 4 bases short and J 0 bases short, with 7 bases between. The CDR3 contains 14 residues. The CDR3 region is CASSPGATNEKLFF. The CDR3 coding sequence is TGCGCCAGCAGCCCAGGGGCAACTAATGAAAAACTGTTTTTT.

This chain connects TRBV7-3 to TRBJ1-4, with a weak D call TRBD1 (5 bases). Trimming pared 2 bases from V and 0 bases from J, leaving 10 bases between. This CDR3 has 16 amino acids. The V gene's germline CDR1 is SGHTA and CDR2 FQGTGA. Here the CDR3 DNA reads TGTGCCAGCAGCTTATCCTGGGGCTCAACTAATGAAAAACTGTTTTTT. Its protein product is CASSLSWGSTNEKLFF.

This clonotype was observed many times. The chain recombines TRBV4-1 with TRBJ1-2; D is perhaps TRBD1 (5 bases). V lost 1 base and J lost 7, with 16 bases in between. This CDR3 comprises 15 residues. Germline CDR1 and CDR2: MGHRA and YSYEKL. The CDR3 loop is CASSQVQAGRLGYTF. For the CDR3, the DNA is TGCGCCAGCAGCCAAGTTCAGGCAGGGAGACTTGGCTACACCTTC.

This chain links TRBV29-1 with TRBJ2-5; 12 nucleotides match TRBD2. The CDR3 totals 15 residues. CDR1 is SQVTM, CDR2 ANQGSEA, per germline. Trimming removed 1 base from V and 7 bases from J; junction bases left unmatched: 7. CDR3 protein: CSVEGLAGVRGTQYF. CDR3 sequence (DNA): TGCAGCGTTGAAGGACTAGCGGGAGTAAGAGGGACCCAGTACTTC.

The CDR3 is CSVGQGEFYTF. The CDR3 DNA is TGCAGCGTGGGACAGGGGGAATTCTACACCTTC. The chain is built from TRBV29-1 and TRBJ1-2, with 11 bases matching TRBD1. Germline V gene sequence: CDR1 SQVTM, CDR2 ANQGSEA. The CDR3 is 11 residues long. Germline trimming cut 6 bases from V and 10 bases from J; bases unmatched to any gene: 4.

This clonotype was counted at least ten times. The chain recombines TRBV6-1 with TRBJ2-7; no definite D call. Trimming cost V 6 bases and J 6 bases, with 12 bases left between them. Germline CDR1 and CDR2: MNHNS and SASEGT. The CDR3 sequence is 12 residues long. The CDR3 here is CASRPGTGEQYF. The CDR3 region has the DNA TGTGCCAGCAGGCCCGGAACGGGCGAGCAGTACTTC.

This sequence joins TRBV2 and TRBJ2-6, with D possibly TRBD1 on 6 matching bases. CDR1 is SNHLY, CDR2 FYNNEI, per germline. Trimming took 6 bases from V and 0 from J, leaving 9 bases between them. The CDR3 is 15 residues long. The CDR3 loop is CASRRGNSGANVLTF. The CDR3 nucleotides are TGTGCCAGCAGGAGGGGGAACTCTGGGGCCAACGTCCTGACTTTC.

This sequence joins TRBV7-4 and TRBJ2-1; D remains ambiguous. The V end was cut by 4 bases, the J end by 4 bases, with 8 bases between. CDR3 size: 13 residues. The germline V gene encodes CDR1 SGHVT and CDR2 SQSDAQ. The CDR3 spells CASSSLSYNEQFF. CDR3 DNA: TGTGCCAGCAGCTCATTGAGTTACAATGAGCAGTTCTTC.

This clonotype has only a few counts. CDR3 amino acids: CASSVDRDGYTGELFF. The CDR3 DNA is TGTGCCAGCAGCGTAGACAGGGACGGCTACACCGGGGAGCTGTTTTTT. The V call is TRBV9, the J call TRBJ2-2, with a weak D call TRBD1 (6 bases). V lost 0 bases to trimming and J lost 3 bases, with 12 bases between them. The CDR3 runs 16 residues. Germline V gene lookup returns CDR1 SGDLS and CDR2 YYNGEE. Based on the CDR3 plus reference TRBV9 and TRBJ2-2, the full variable domain is DSGVTQTPKHLITATGQRVTLRCSPRSGDLSVYWYQQSLDQGLQFLIQYYNGEERAKGNILERFSAQQFPDLHSELNLSSLELGDSALYFCASSVDRDGYTGELFFGEGSRLTVL.

V usage is TRBV15 and J usage is TRBJ1-5, with unresolved D. The germline V and J ends were trimmed by 3 bases and 9 bases, with 15 bases remaining between them. The CDR3 has 14 residues. Germline V gene sequence: CDR1 LNHNV, CDR2 YYDKDF (reference sequence). The CDR3 spells CATSSRWWLWPQHF. CDR3 DNA sequence: TGTGCCACCAGCAGTCGTTGGTGGCTGTGGCCCCAGCATTTT.

On this clonotype: This CDR3 fails to terminate in the conserved phenylalanine or tryptophan, so it likely reflects a read error. Because the CDR3's place on the DNA is in doubt, the DNA is left out and the CDR3 is given as listed by TCRdb. V and J are TRBV12-3 or TRBV12-4 and TRBJ2-7. With termini counted, the CDR3 has 10 amino acids. The CDR3 sequence: CASSLLLVGI.

The rearrangement links TRBV30 to TRBJ2-5; tentatively, D is TRBD1 (6 bases). Trimming cost V 4 bases and J 2 bases, with 11 bases left between them. The CDR3 totals 13 residues. CDR1 is GTSNPN and CDR2 is SVGIG in the germline V gene (reference sequence). This CDR3 is CAWTGQQQETQYF. In DNA form, the CDR3 reads TGTGCCTGGACCGGACAGCAACAAGAGACCCAGTACTTC.